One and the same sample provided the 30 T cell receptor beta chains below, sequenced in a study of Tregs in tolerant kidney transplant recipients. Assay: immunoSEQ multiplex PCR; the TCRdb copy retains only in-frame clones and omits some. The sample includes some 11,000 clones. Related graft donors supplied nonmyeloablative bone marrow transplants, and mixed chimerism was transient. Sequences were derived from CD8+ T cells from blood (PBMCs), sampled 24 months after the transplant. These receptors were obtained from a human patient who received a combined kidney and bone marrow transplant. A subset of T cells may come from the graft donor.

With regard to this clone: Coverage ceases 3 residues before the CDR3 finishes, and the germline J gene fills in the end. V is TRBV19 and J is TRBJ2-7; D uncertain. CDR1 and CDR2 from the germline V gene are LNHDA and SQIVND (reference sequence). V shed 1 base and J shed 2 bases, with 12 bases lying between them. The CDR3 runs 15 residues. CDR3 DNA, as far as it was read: TGTGCCAGTAGTATAGGGGCCTCGGCCGCCTACGAG. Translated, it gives CASSIGASAAYE. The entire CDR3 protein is CASSIGASAAYEQYF. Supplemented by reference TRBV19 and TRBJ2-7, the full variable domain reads DGGITQSPKYLFRKEGQNVTLSCEQNLNHDAMYWYRQDPGQGLRLIYYSQIVNDFQKGDIAEGYSVSREKKESFPLTVTSAQKNPTAFYLCASSIGASAAYEQYFGPGTRLTVT.

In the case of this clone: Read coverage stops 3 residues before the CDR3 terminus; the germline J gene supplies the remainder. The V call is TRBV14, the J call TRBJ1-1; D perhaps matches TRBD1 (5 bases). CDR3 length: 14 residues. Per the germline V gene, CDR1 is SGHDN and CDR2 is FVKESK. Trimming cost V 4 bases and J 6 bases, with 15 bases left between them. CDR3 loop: CASSRLGGIAEAFF. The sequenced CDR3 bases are TGTGCCAGCAGCCGGTTGGGGGGGATCGCTGAA. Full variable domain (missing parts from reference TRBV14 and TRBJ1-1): EAGVTQFPSHSVIEKGQTVTLRCDPISGHDNLYWYRRVMGKEIKFLLHFVKESKQDESGMPNNRFLAERTGGTYSTLKVQPAELEDSGVYFCASSRLGGIAEAFFGQGTRLTVV.

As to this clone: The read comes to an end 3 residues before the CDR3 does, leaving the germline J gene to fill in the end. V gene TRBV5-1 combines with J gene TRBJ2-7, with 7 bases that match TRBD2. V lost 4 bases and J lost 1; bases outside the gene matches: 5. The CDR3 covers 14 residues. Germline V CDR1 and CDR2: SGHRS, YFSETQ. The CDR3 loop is CASSPGTNSYEQYF. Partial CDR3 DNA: TGCGCCAGCAGCCCCGGGACTAATTCCTACGAG.

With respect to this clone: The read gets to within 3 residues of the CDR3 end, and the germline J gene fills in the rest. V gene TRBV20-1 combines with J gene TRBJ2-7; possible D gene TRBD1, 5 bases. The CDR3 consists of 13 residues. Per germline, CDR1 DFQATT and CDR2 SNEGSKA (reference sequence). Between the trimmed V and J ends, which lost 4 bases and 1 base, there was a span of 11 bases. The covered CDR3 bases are TGCAGTGCTACCCAGGGTCGGTCCTACGAG. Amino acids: CSATQGRSYE. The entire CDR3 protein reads CSATQGRSYEQYF.

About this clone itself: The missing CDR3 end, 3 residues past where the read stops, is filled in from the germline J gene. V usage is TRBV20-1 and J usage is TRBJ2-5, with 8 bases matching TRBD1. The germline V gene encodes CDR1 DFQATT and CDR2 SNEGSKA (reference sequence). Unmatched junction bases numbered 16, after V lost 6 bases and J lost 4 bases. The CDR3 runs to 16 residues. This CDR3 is CSAPPGQGTARETQYF. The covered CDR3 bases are TGCAGTGCGCCCCCCGGACAGGGAACGGCGCGAGAGACC.

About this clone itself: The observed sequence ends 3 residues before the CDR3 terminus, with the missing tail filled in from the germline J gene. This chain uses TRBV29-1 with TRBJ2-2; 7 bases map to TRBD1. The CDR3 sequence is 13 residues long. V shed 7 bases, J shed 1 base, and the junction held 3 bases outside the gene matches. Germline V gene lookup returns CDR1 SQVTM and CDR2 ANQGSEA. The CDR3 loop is CSAWDRNTGELFF. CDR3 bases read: TGCAGCGCTTGGGACAGGAACACCGGGGAG.

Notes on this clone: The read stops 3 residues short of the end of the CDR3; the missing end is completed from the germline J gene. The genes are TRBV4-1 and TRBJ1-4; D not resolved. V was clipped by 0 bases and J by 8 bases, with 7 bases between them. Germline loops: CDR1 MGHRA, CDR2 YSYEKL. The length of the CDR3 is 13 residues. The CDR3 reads CASSQDPEEKLFF. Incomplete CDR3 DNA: TGCGCCAGCAGCCAAGATCCAGAAGAAAAA.

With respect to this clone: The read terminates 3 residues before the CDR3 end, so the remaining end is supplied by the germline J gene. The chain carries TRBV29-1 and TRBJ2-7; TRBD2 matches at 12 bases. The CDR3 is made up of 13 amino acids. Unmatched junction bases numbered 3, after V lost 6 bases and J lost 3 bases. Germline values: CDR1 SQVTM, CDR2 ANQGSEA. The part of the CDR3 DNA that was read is TGCAGCGTCGAACTAGCGGGAGGCTACGAG. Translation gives CSVELAGGYE. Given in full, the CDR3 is CSVELAGGYEQYF.

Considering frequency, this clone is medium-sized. Partial CDR3 DNA: TGTGCCAGCAGCTTAGGGTCACAGGGAAATCAGCCC. Its translation: CASSLGSQGNQP. The full CDR3 reads CASSLGSQGNQPQHF. The chain links TRBV5-6 to TRBJ1-5; a weak D match, TRBD1 (6 bases). Read coverage stops 3 residues before the CDR3 terminus; the germline J gene supplies the remainder. The V end lost 2 bases, the J end lost 4 bases, and 13 bases lay between the germline ends. The germline V gene has CDR1 SGHDT and CDR2 YYEEEE. CDR3 size: 15 residues.

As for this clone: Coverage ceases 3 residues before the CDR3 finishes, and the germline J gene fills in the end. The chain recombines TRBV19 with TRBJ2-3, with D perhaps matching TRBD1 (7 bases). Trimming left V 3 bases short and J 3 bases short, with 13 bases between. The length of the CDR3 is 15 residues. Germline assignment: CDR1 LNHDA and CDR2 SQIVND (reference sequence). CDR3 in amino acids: CASSIGGGWTDTQYF. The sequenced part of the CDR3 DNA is TGTGCCAGTAGTATCGGAGGGGGCTGGACAGATACG.

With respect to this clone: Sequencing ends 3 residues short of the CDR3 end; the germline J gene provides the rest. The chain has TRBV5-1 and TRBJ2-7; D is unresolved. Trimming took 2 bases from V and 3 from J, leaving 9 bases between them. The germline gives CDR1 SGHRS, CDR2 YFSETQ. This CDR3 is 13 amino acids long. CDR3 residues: CASSLRVNYEQYF. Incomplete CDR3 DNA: TGCGCCAGCAGCTTACGGGTAAACTACGAG.

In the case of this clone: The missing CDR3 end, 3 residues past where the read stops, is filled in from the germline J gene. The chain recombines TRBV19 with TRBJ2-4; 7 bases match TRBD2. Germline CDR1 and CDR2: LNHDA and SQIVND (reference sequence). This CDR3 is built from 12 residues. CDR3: CASSLIAGVQYF. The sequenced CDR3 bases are TGTGCCAGTAGTCTTATAGCGGGTGTT.

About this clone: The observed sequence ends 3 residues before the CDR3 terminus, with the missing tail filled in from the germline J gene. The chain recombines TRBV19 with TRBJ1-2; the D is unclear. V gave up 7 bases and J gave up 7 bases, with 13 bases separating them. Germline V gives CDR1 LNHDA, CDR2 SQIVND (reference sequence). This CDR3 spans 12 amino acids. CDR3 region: CASTHGHIGYTF. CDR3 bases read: TGTGCCAGTACCCATGGGCACATTGGC. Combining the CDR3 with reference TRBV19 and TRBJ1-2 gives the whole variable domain DGGITQSPKYLFRKEGQNVTLSCEQNLNHDAMYWYRQDPGQGLRLIYYSQIVNDFQKGDIAEGYSVSREKKESFPLTVTSAQKNPTAFYLCASTHGHIGYTFGSGTRLTVV.

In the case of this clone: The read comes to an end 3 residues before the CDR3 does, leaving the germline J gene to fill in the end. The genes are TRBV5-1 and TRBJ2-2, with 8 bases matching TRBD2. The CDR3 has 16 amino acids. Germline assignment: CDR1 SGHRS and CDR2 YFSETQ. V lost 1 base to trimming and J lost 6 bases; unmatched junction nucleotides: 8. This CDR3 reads CASSLRAGGRPGELFF. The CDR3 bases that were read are TGCGCCAGCAGCTTGCGGGCGGGAGGAAGGCCCGGGGAG.

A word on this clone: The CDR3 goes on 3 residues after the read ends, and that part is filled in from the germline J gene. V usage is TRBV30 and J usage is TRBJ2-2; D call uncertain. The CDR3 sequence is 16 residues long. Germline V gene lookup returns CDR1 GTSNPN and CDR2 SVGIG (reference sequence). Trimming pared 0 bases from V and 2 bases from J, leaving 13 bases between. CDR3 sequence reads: CAWSVRHPLNTGELFF. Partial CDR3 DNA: TGTGCCTGGAGTGTACGACACCCACTCAACACCGGGGAG. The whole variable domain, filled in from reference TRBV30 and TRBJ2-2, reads SQTIHQWPATLVQPVGSPLSLECTVEGTSNPNLYWYRQAAGRGLQLLFYSVGIGQISSEVPQNLSASRPQDRQFILSSKKLLLSDSGFYLCAWSVRHPLNTGELFFGEGSRLTVL.

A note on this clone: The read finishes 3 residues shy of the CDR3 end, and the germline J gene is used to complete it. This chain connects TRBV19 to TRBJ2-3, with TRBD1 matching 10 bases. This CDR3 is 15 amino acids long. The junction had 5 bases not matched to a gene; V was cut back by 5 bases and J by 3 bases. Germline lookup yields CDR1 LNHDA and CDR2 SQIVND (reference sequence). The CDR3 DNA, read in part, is TGTGCCAGTAGTGCCCGACAGGGGGCTACAGATACG. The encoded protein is CASSARQGATDT. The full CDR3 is CASSARQGATDTQYF.

The CDR3 here is CSVEWASFPDVNEQFF. The sequenced CDR3 bases are TGCAGCGTTGAATGGGCTAGCTTCCCTGATGTCAATGAG. The V call is TRBV29-1, the J call TRBJ2-1; weak D call: TRBD2 (5 bases). The read ends 3 residues before the CDR3 terminus; that terminus is restored from the germline J gene. This CDR3 comprises 16 residues. Trimming removed 2 bases at V and 6 bases at J, with 20 bases between. Germline values: CDR1 SQVTM, CDR2 ANQGSEA.

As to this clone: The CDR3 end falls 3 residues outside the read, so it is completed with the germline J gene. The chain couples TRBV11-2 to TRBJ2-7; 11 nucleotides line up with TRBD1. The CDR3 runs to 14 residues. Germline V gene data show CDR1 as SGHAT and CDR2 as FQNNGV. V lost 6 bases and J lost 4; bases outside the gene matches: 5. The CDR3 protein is CASRRTGGGYEQYF. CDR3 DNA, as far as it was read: TGTGCCAGCAGAAGGACAGGGGGCGGGTACGAG.

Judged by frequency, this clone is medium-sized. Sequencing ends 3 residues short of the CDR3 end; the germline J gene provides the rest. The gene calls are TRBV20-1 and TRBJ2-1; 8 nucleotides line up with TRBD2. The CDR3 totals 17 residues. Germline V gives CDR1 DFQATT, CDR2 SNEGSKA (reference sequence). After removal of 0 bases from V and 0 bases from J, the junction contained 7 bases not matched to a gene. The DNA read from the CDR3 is TGCAGTGCTAGAGATCCCCCCAGCGGGAGCTCCTACAATGAG. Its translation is CSARDPPSGSSYNE. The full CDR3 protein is CSARDPPSGSSYNEQFF.

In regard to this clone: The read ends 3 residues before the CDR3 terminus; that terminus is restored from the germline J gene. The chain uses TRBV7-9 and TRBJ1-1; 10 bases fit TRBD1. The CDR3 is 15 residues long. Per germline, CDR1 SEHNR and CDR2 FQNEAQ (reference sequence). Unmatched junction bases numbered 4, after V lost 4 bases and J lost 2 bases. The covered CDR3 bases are TGTGCCAGCAGCTCGGGGACAGGGGCCAACACTGAA. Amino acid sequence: CASSSGTGANTE. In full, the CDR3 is CASSSGTGANTEAFF. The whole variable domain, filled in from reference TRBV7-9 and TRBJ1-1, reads DTGVSQNPRHKITKRGQNVTFRCDPISEHNRLYWYRQTLGQGPEFLTYFQNEAQLEKSRLLSDRFSAERPKGSFSTLEIQRTEQGDSAMYLCASSSGTGANTEAFFGQGTRLTVV.

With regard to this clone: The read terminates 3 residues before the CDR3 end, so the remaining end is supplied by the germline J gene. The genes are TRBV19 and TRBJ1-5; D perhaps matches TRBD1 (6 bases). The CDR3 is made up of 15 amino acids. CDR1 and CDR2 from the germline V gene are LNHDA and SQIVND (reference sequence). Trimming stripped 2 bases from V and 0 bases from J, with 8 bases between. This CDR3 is CASSIYRDSNQPQHF. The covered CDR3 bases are TGTGCCAGTAGTATATACAGGGATAGCAATCAGCCC. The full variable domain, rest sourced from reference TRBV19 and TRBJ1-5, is DGGITQSPKYLFRKEGQNVTLSCEQNLNHDAMYWYRQDPGQGLRLIYYSQIVNDFQKGDIAEGYSVSREKKESFPLTVTSAQKNPTAFYLCASSIYRDSNQPQHFGDGTRLSIL.

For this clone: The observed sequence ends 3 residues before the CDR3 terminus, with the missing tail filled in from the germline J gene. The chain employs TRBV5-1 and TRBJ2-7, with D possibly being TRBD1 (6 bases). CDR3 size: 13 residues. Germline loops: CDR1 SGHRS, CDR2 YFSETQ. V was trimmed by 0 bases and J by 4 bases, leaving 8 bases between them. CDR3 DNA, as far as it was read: TGCGCCAGCAGCTTGGTCCAGGGGTACGAG. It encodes CASSLVQGYE. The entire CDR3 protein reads CASSLVQGYEQYF.

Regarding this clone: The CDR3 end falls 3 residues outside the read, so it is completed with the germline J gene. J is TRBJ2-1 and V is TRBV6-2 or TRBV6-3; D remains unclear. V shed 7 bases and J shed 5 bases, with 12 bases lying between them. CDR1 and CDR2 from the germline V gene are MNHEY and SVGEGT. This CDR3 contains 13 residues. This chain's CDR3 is CASMGPPDNEQFF. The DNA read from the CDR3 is TGTGCCAGCATGGGCCCACCCGACAATGAG.

CDR3 amino acids: CASSGAQGVPYEQYF. CDR3 DNA, as far as it was read: TGTGCCAGCAGTGGAGCACAGGGGGTCCCCTACGAG. V and J are TRBV2 and TRBJ2-7, with TRBD1 matching over 8 bases. Read coverage stops 3 residues before the CDR3 terminus; the germline J gene supplies the remainder. The CDR3 runs to 15 residues. J was trimmed by 2 bases and V by 4 bases; bases with no gene match: 7. CDR1 is SNHLY and CDR2 is FYNNEI in the germline V gene.

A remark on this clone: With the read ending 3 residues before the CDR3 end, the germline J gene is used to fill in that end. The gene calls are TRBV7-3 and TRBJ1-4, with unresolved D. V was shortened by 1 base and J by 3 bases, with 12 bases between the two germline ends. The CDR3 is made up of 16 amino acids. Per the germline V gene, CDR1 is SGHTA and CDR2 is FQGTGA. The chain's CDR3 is CASSLRRGIANEKLFF. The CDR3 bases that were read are TGTGCCAGCAGCTTAAGGCGGGGAATCGCTAATGAAAAA.

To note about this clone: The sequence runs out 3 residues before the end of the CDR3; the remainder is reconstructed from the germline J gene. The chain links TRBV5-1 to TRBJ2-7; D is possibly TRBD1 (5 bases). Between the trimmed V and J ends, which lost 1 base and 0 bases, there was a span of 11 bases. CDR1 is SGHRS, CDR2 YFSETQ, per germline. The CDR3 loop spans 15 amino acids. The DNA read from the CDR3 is TGCGCCAGCAGCTTGACCCCAGACAGCTCCTACGAG. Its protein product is CASSLTPDSSYE. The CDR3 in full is CASSLTPDSSYEQYF.

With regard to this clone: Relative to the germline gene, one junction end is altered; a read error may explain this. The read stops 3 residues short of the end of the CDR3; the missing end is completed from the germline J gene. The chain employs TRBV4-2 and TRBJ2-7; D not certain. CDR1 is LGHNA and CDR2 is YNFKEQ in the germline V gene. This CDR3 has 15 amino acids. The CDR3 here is CASSQDKVSGYEQYF. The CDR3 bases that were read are TGCGCCAGCAGCCAAGATAAGGTTTCAGGTTACGAG.

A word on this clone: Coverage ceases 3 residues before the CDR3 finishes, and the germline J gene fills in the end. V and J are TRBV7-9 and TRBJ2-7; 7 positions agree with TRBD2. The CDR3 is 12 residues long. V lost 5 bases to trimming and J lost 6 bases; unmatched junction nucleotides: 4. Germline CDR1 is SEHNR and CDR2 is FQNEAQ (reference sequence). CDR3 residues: CASSHTGGEQYF. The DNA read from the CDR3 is TGTGCCAGCAGCCACACGGGGGGCGAG.

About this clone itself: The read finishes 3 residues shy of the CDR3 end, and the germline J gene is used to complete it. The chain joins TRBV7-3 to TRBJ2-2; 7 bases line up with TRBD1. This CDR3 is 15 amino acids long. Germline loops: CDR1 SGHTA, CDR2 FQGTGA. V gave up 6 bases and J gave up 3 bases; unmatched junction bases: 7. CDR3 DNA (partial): TGTGCCAGCAGTCCGGACAGGAGCTACACCGGGGAG. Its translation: CASSPDRSYTGE. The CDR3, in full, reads CASSPDRSYTGELFF.

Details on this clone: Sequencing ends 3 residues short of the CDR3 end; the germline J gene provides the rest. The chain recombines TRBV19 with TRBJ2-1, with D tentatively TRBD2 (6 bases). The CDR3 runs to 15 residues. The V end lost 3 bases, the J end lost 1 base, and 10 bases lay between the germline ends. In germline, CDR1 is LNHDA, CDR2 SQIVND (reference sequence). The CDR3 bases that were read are TGTGCCAGTAGTATGGGGCTAGCGTCCTACAATGAG. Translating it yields CASSMGLASYNE. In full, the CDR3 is CASSMGLASYNEQFF.